A selection of T cell receptor beta chains follows, all from one sample in a study of blood T cell repertoires in COVID-19. Here immunoSEQ multiplex PCR was the method, and the copy in TCRdb shows in-frame clones only, minus some. The sample has approximately 150,000 clones, over 70% seen once. The sequenced material came from PBMCs or T cells enriched from blood (not recorded which). These receptors originate from a woman aged 40 to 49 with acute COVID-19. The CDR3 runs from the conserved cysteine through the conserved F or W. The order of the fields is J gene, D gene, clone size, V gene, CDR3 DNA, CDR3 protein. The D gene is left open where the match is weak. Size is omitted from some rows. Given values are once, few, many or a class for expanded clones.

TRBJ1-1,-,-,TRBV12-3/TRBV12-4,TGTGCCAGCAGTGAAACCCTCGGTAAAGCTTTCTTT,CASSETLGKAFF
TRBJ1-5,TRBD1,-,TRBV19,TGTGCCAGTAGTATAGCGGGGACAGGGGGTGATCAGCCCCAGCATTTT,CASSIAGTGGDQPQHF
TRBJ2-2,-,-,TRBV4-1,TGCGCCAGCAGAGGTTTCGAAGGGGCCACCGGGGAGCTGTTTTTT,CASRGFEGATGELFF
TRBJ1-1,-,-,TRBV7-9,TGTGCCAGCAGCTTCCCCCAGGGTGCATGGAACACTGAAGCTTTCTTT,CASSFPQGAWNTEAFF
TRBJ2-3,-,-,TRBV7-8,TGTGCCAGCAGCCGTGTGTCTAGCGCAGATACGCAGTATTTT,CASSRVSSADTQYF
TRBJ2-2,TRBD2,once,TRBV19,TGTGCCAGTAGACTAACTAGCGGGGGAAACACCGGGGAGCTGTTTTTT,CASRLTSGGNTGELFF
TRBJ1-1,-,once,TRBV5-1,TGCGCCAGCAGCGGGACACCCATGAACACTGAAGCTTTCTTT,CASSGTPMNTEAFF
TRBJ2-1,-,-,TRBV28,TGTGCCAGCCAGGGTCCCGGCTACTACAATGAGCAGTTCTTC,CASQGPGYYNEQFF
TRBJ2-5,-,-,TRBV5-6,TGTGCCAGCAGTCTCCGGGACATAAGAGAGACCCAGTACTTC,CASSLRDIRETQYF
TRBJ2-1,TRBD2,once,TRBV30,TGTGCCTGGAGCGGTAGCGGGAGGTCTGCAAACAATGAGCAGTTCTTC,CAWSGSGRSANNEQFF
TRBJ2-7,TRBD1,few,TRBV30,TGTGCCTGGATGGACAGGGGGCTCTTGGGGCAGTACTTC,CAWMDRGLLGQYF
TRBJ2-1,TRBD2,-,TRBV11-2,TGTGCCAGCAGGACTACTTTCCGGACTAGCGGGAACTACAATGAGCAGTTCTTC,CASRTTFRTSGNYNEQFF
TRBJ2-1,TRBD2,-,TRBV5-1,TGCGCCAGCAGGGGAGGGCCCAGTTCAGATGAGCAGTTCTTC,CASRGGPSSDEQFF
TRBJ1-1,TRBD1,-,TRBV29-1,TGCAGCGTAATGGACAGGGGCGAAGTGGTTTTCTTT,CSVMDRGEVVFF
TRBJ1-1,-,-,TRBV5-1,TGCGCCAGCAGCTTCTCCAGCACTGAAGCTTTCTTT,CASSFSSTEAFF
TRBJ1-6,-,-,TRBV2,TGTGCCAGCCAAGTGGGGCCCCTGGCGGATTCACCCCTCCACTTT,CASQVGPLADSPLHF
TRBJ1-1,-,-,TRBV25-1,TGTGCCAGCGGGGGGGTTAGTAACACTGAAGCTTTCTTT,CASGGVSNTEAFF
TRBJ2-1,TRBD1,-,TRBV10-3,TGTGCCATCATGGGACAGGGCAATGAGCAGTTCTTC,CAIMGQGNEQFF
TRBJ1-5,TRBD1,-,TRBV30,TGTGCCTGGAGTGTACCTAGGACAGGGGGTCGTCAGCCCCAGCATTTT,CAWSVPRTGGRQPQHF
TRBJ1-2,-,-,TRBV19,TGTGCCAGTAGTATTGGGGCAGGCTATGGCTACACCTTC,CASSIGAGYGYTF
TRBJ2-1,TRBD2,-,TRBV19,TGTGCCAGTAGTACGACTAGCGGGAGATCCAATGAGCAGTTCTTC,CASSTTSGRSNEQFF
TRBJ1-2,-,-,TRBV19,TGTGCCAGTAGTATCGAGCGGAGCTATGGCTACACCTTC,CASSIERSYGYTF
TRBJ2-3,TRBD2,-,TRBV4-1,TGCGCCAGCAGCCAAGGGAGCGGGACCTCCGATACGCAGTATTTT,CASSQGSGTSDTQYF
TRBJ2-3,-,-,TRBV11-3,TGTGCCAGCAGGACTAACACAGATACGCAGTATTTT,CASRTNTDTQYF
TRBJ1-1,TRBD1,-,TRBV19,TGTGCCAGTAGTATAACAGGGGACACTGAAGCTTTCTTT,CASSITGDTEAFF
TRBJ1-2,TRBD1,-,TRBV2,TGTGCCAGCAGTGAAGGAAGGGGGCGAAACTATGGCTACACCTTC,CASSEGRGRNYGYTF
TRBJ1-6,-,-,TRBV7-3,TGTGCCAGCAGCTTAATTCGTGATTCACCCCTCCACTTT,CASSLIRDSPLHF
TRBJ1-3,-,-,TRBV18,TGTGCCAGCTCTCCCAGGGATTCCACTGGAAACACCATATATTTT,CASSPRDSTGNTIYF
TRBJ1-1,-,-,TRBV2,TGTGCCAGCAGCGCCAGGGCTATGAACACTGAAGCTTTCTTT,CASSARAMNTEAFF
TRBJ1-2,-,-,TRBV10-3,TGTGCCATCAGTGAAGATTTTGAGGGGGACGGGTATGGCTACACCTTC,CAISEDFEGDGYGYTF
TRBJ1-2,TRBD1,-,TRBV12-5,TGTGCTAGTGGTGACCAAAGAGGGGGCGGTGGCTACACCTTC,CASGDQRGGGGYTF
TRBJ1-2,-,-,TRBV10-3,TGTGCCATCAGGGATGCCCGGGGGGGCCGAGCGAACTATGGCTACACCTTC,CAIRDARGGRANYGYTF
TRBJ2-1,-,-,TRBV5-8,TGTGCCAGCAGCTTCGGACAGATAAGTTCCTACAATGAGCAGTTCTTC,CASSFGQISSYNEQFF
TRBJ2-1,TRBD1,-,TRBV5-5,TGTGCCAGCACCCTAACGACAGGGGGGGACACTCGGTTCAATGAGCAGTTCTTC,CASTLTTGGDTRFNEQFF
TRBJ1-2,-,-,TRBV19,TGTGCCAGTAGCAACCAGGGAACCTATGGCTACACCTTC,CASSNQGTYGYTF
TRBJ2-3,TRBD1,once,TRBV19,TGTGCCAGTAGGGACAGGTCCCAACGTCCAGATACGCAGTATTTT,CASRDRSQRPDTQYF